What follows are 18 T cell receptor beta chains derived from one specimen sequenced in a study of prognosis after radiotherapy for stage I lung cancer. By two-round multiplex PCR, the TCR beta CDR3 was amplified from genomic DNA. The use of primers specific to each TRBV and TRBJ gene characterized first-round PCR. In TCRdb, the multiplex PCR reads were re-called with MiXCR into one record per CDR3 protein. The sample records 45,000 to 70,000 distinct CDR3 sequences, 26% being singletons. Sequencing was performed on PBMCs, taken before or after stereotactic body radiation therapy (not recorded which). The receptors were sampled from a donor over 45 with non-small cell lung cancer.

This clonotype was detected ten times or more. The chain is built from TRBV12-3 or TRBV12-4 and TRBJ1-2, with D possibly matching TRBD1 (5 bases). V dropped 0 bases and J dropped 6 bases, with 11 bases sitting between them. CDR3 length equals 14 residues. CDR3 coding DNA: TGTGCCAGCAGTTTAGCGACAGAACAAAATGGCTACACCTTC. It codes for CASSLATEQNGYTF.

As for this clonotype: One junction end does not reproduce the germline sequence, and a read error may be involved. The genes are TRBV11-3 and TRBJ2-1; no reliable D call. Per the germline V gene, CDR1 is SGHNT and CDR2 is YENEEA. The CDR3 contains 13 residues. The CDR3 DNA is TGTGCCAGCAGTTTAGAGTACTACAATGGGCAGTTCTTC. As protein: CASSLEYYNGQFF.

This clonotype was detected ten times or more. The chain uses TRBV20-1 and TRBJ1-1; possible D gene TRBD1, 6 bases. V was trimmed by 5 bases and J by 8 bases, leaving 18 bases between them. The CDR3 runs 13 residues. The germline V gene has CDR1 DFQATT and CDR2 SNEGSKA (reference sequence). The CDR3 bases are TGCAGTGCTCCTCGTGGCGCAGGGGTCGAAGCTTTCTTT. It codes for CSAPRGAGVEAFF.

This clonotype was seen ten or more times. This chain connects TRBV20-1 to TRBJ1-5, with D perhaps TRBD1 (5 bases). CDR1 and CDR2 (germline): DFQATT, SNEGSKA (reference sequence). This CDR3 region has 16 residues. Trimming removed 2 bases from V and 2 bases from J, with 16 bases in between. The chain's CDR3 is CSARSSGGVGNQPQHF. In DNA form, the CDR3 reads TGCAGTGCTAGATCGAGCGGGGGGGTTGGCAATCAGCCCCAGCATTTT.

This clonotype was picked up many times. This chain links TRBV7-2 with TRBJ1-1; TRBD1 is a possible D gene (5 bases). Germline V gene data show CDR1 as SGHTA and CDR2 as FQGNSA. The V end lost 4 bases, the J end lost 1 base, and 7 bases lay between the germline ends. CDR3 length: 13 amino acids. The CDR3 DNA reads TGTGCCAGCAGCTCCGGACAGAACACTGAAGCTTTCTTT. Translated, it gives CASSSGQNTEAFF.

This clonotype was recorded many times. The chain couples TRBV7-9 to TRBJ2-3; 8 nucleotides align to TRBD2. This CDR3 comprises 15 residues. With 3 bases clipped from V and 11 bases from J, the junction kept 13 bases outside the gene matches. Germline V lookup: CDR1 SEHNR, CDR2 FQNEAQ (reference sequence). CDR3 bases: TGTGCCAGCAGCTTCCCGCGGGGGGCATTTCAAGAGCAGTATTTT. Encoded protein: CASSFPRGAFQEQYF.

This clonotype was seen repeatedly, ten times or more. The chain carries TRBV25-1 and TRBJ2-3; 12 bases map to TRBD2. The germline CDR1 and CDR2 sequences are MGHDK and SYGVNS. Trimming took 4 bases from V and 0 from J; bases not matched to a gene: 2. This CDR3 is built from 16 residues. CDR3 residues: CASSATSGGSTDTQYF. The CDR3 nucleotides read TGTGCCAGCAGTGCCACTAGCGGGGGGAGCACAGATACGCAGTATTTT.

This clonotype came up many times. The chain employs TRBV20-1 and TRBJ2-3, with 12 bases aligning to TRBD2. V shed 5 bases and J 5 bases; nucleotides not matched to a gene: 8. This CDR3 comprises 15 residues. Germline V gene lookup returns CDR1 DFQATT and CDR2 SNEGSKA (reference sequence). The DNA of the CDR3 is TGCAGTGCTCCCCTAGCGGGGGGGCTCGGAGATACGCAGTATTTT. It translates to CSAPLAGGLGDTQYF.

At least ten counts were recorded for this clonotype. This chain joins TRBV3-1 and TRBJ1-1; D remains unclear. This CDR3 has 13 residues. Between the trimmed V and J ends, which lost 0 bases and 5 bases, there was a span of 7 bases. CDR1 LGHDT and CDR2 YNNKEL come from the germline V gene (reference sequence). CDR3: CASSQERRTEAFF. For the CDR3, the DNA is TGTGCCAGCAGCCAAGAGCGGAGGACTGAAGCTTTCTTT.

In this sample, this clonotype turned up many times. The chain couples TRBV20-1 to TRBJ1-1; no clear D gene. V gave up 1 base and J gave up 3 bases, with 9 bases separating them. CDR3 length equals 13 residues. Germline CDR1 DFQATT, CDR2 SNEGSKA (reference sequence). The CDR3 spells CSARGSVDTEAFF. CDR3 sequence (DNA): TGCAGTGCTAGAGGTTCAGTGGACACTGAAGCTTTCTTT.

This clonotype was recorded many times. V is TRBV24-1 and J is TRBJ1-1; TRBD1 matches at 7 bases. V was pared by 5 bases and J by 4 bases, with 15 bases of the junction left unmatched. Germline V gives CDR1 KGHDR, CDR2 SFDVKD. This CDR3 comprises 17 residues. Here the CDR3 reads CATSGEGGDSLSTEAFF. The CDR3 nucleotides are TGTGCCACCAGTGGTGAAGGGGGCGATAGTTTGAGCACTGAAGCTTTCTTT.

This clonotype has at least ten counts. V is TRBV7-9 and J is TRBJ1-2; D may be TRBD1 (5 bases). The CDR3 spans 13 residues. Trimming took off 6 bases at V and 4 bases at J, with 12 bases between the two ends. Germline values: CDR1 SEHNR, CDR2 FQNEAQ (reference sequence). The DNA of the CDR3 is TGTGCCAGCAGTTCCACAGGAGGCTATGGCTACACCTTC. It encodes CASSSTGGYGYTF.

In its sample, this clonotype was seen many times. The V gene is TRBV7-6, the J gene TRBJ1-4; D gene unclear. Trimming stripped 1 base from V and 8 bases from J, with 20 bases between. CDR3 length: 17 amino acids. CDR1 and CDR2 (germline): SGHVS, FNYEAQ. In nucleotides, the CDR3 is TGTGCCAGCAGCTTAGAAGTCGGGCAGATGGGTCTGGAAAAACTGTTTTTT. Encoded protein: CASSLEVGQMGLEKLFF. Supplemented by reference TRBV7-6 and TRBJ1-4, the full variable domain reads GAGVSQSPRYKVTKRGQDVALRCDPISGHVSLYWYRQALGQGPEFLTYFNYEAQQDKSGLPNDRFSAERPEGSISTLTIQRTEQRDSAMYRCASSLEVGQMGLEKLFFGSGTQLSVL.

This clonotype was seen many times. J is TRBJ1-6 and V is TRBV28; D is uncertain. Germline V CDR1 and CDR2: MDHEN, SYDVKM. The CDR3 sequence is 14 residues long. With 3 bases removed from V and 7 bases from J, the gap between germline ends came to 10 bases. In DNA, the CDR3 is TGTGCCAGCAGTTTGGATCTAAGCAATTCACCCCTCCACTTT. This translates into CASSLDLSNSPLHF.

This clonotype was seen repeatedly, ten times or more. This chain connects TRBV20-1 to TRBJ2-2, with D hard to call. The CDR3 loop spans 12 amino acids. Trimming removed 5 bases from V and 7 bases from J, with 11 bases in between. CDR1 and CDR2 from the germline V gene are DFQATT and SNEGSKA (reference sequence). The CDR3, as DNA: TGCAGTGCTTACAGAAACGTCGGGGAGCTGTTTTTT. This gives the protein CSAYRNVGELFF.

Details on this clonotype: The junction and the germline gene differ at one end; a read error may be behind it. The V gene is TRBV6-5, the J gene TRBJ2-1; TRBD2 might be the D (6 bases). The germline V gene encodes CDR1 MNHEY and CDR2 SVGAGI. The CDR3 has 20 residues. As DNA, the CDR3 is TGTGCCAGCAGTTACACATTGAGCTGGGGACTCTTTAGCTCCTACAATGGGCAGTTCTTC. It yields the protein CASSYTLSWGLFSSYNGQFF.

Ten or more counts support this clonotype. The chain uses TRBV19 and TRBJ2-1; D is uncertain. V was pared by 7 bases and J by 7 bases, with 17 bases between. CDR1 is LNHDA and CDR2 is SQIVND in the germline V gene (reference sequence). The CDR3 spans 14 residues. The CDR3 region is CASKEDPSSNEQFF. The DNA for the CDR3 is TGTGCCAGTAAAGAGGACCCTTCGTCGAATGAGCAGTTCTTC.

This clonotype was recorded many times. The chain employs TRBV7-9 and TRBJ1-4; D gene ambiguous. Trimming took 0 bases from V and 3 from J, leaving 5 bases between them. The CDR3 is 14 residues long. CDR1 is SEHNR, CDR2 FQNEAQ, per germline (reference sequence). For the CDR3, the DNA is TGTGCCAGCAGCTTAGCGGTAGCTAATGAAAAACTGTTTTTT. Translating gives CASSLAVANEKLFF.